This TCR beta chain was sequenced during a study of PD-L1 blockade in urothelial cancer (TCRdb year 2017). In the study overall: All patients started therapy around 2014 and received atezolizumab 1,200 mg intravenously every 3 weeks. About 85% of the roughly 29 patients were males with bladder-origin urothelial cancer, and about 65% of the 29 reported a prior smoking history. An ECOG performance status of 0 or 1 was recorded for the patients, and 0 to 3 prior chemotherapy regimens had been received by the patients. Blood samples were analyzed 3 weeks after the start of treatment (second dose) and 6 weeks after the start of treatment. A median of approximately 140,000 T cells and tens of thousands of unique TCRs was obtained from blood samples, and a median clonality of around 0.08 was observed. The study, an exploratory multi-omic analysis, examined somatic, immune and clinical correlates of response to PD-L1 blockade with atezolizumab in urothelial cancer. TCR sequencing covered pretreatment tumor samples and matched, serially collected peripheral blood taken before and after atezolizumab treatment. Durable clinical benefit meant progression-free survival longer than 6 months, and TCR features were also tested against progression-free and overall survival. In the same patients, whole exome sequencing and RNA sequencing of pretreatment tumors were performed in addition to TCR sequencing. Several patients achieved durable clinical benefit and about 19 did not. Pretreatment blood TCR-seq was available for 30 or so patients, at least one posttreatment blood collection was obtained for about 24 patients, and tumor TCR-seq was available for about 24 patients. What the work shows at the level of the full study, not this receptor alone: A pretreatment peripheral blood TCR clonality below the median was linked to improved progression-free and overall survival. Greater expansion of tumor-associated TCR clones in peripheral blood 3 weeks after the start of treatment was observed in patients with durable benefit (n ≈ 22, p = 0.022). Because the sample size was small (n of about 30) and many exploratory analyses were performed, the results are intended to be hypothesis-generating.

Synthetic TCR analog templates were spiked into each PCR to estimate absolute template abundance from read counts. TCRbeta CDR3 regions were amplified from genomic DNA with bias-controlled V and J gene primers using the immunoSEQ assay. Sequencing of rearranged TCRbeta segments was done at approximately 20X coverage. The original pipeline was this. Sequencing errors were corrected by clustering and CDR3s were annotated against IMGT to assign V, D and J genes. Only productive TCRbeta rearrangements were used in downstream analyses, excluding out-of-frame or stop-codon sequences. Clonality was calculated as one minus the Shannon entropy normalized by the log of the number of unique productive sequences. Fisher's exact test with Benjamini-Hochberg correction, using a cutoff of adjusted p below 0.01, was how clones that differed between time points or between blood and tumor were identified. What TCRdb holds here is the immuneACCESS table cut down to in-frame rearrangements. Part of the clones is not present; checked against another copy, under half of the missing clones reflect an unresolved V gene, and the others are unexplained. From that table come the V and J calls and clone size; the DNA was used to work out D and trimming. The sample table shows tens of thousands of clones, and roughly four fifths are seen once. The biggest ten clones account for under 8% of the sample.

As encoded in the germline V gene (reference sequence), CDR1 is SEHNR while CDR2 is FQNEAQ. Clipping removes 4 bases from V and 7 bases from J, with 7 as the unmatched junction base count. From the cysteine up to the phenylalanine, the CDR3 has a length of 16 residues. The only DNA kept is the CDR3, 48 bases in frame from the first base. This clone was seen a few times. Its antigen remains undetermined. Base quality data are lacking; no much larger clone is found one base away. Sample time point, as interpreted from the label and publication: pretreatment peripheral blood. The cohort comprised 29 patients with locally advanced or metastatic urothelial carcinoma treated at Memorial Sloan Kettering on a trial protocol. Peripheral blood mononuclear cells were collected pretreatment and during treatment, with between 1 and 8 total time points obtained per patient. The Qiagen DNeasy Blood extraction kit was used to purify genomic DNA from total PBMCs and from tumor samples. PBMCs were collected pretreatment and during treatment and were isolated and stored as previously described.

The sample consisted of PBMCs, taken around atezolizumab (anti-PD-L1) treatment. The source is a man in his sixties with urothelial cancer. Recombination joined TRBV7-9 with TRBJ1-6; the central 10 bases match TRBD1. The DNA sequence is TGTGCCAGCAGCTCCCCGGACAGGGGGGAAAATTCACCCCTCCACTTT. This is translated as CASSSPDRGENSPLHF.